This T cell receptor (beta chain) was recorded in a study of control samples from healthy donors and cancer patients. The protocol was immunoSEQ multiplex PCR, while the TCRdb copy is restricted to in-frame clones and leaves out a portion. Of 90,000 to 95,000 clones in the sample, roughly 80% are singletons; the top ten hold roughly 19%. V lost 1 base and J lost 9, with 10 bases in between. This CDR3 spans 13 amino acids. The sequence derives from a man between 25 and 39 years old in good health. The chain links TRBV12-3 or TRBV12-4 to TRBJ1-5; D not certain. Sequencing was performed on blood. CDR3 protein: CASSLGRPSPQHF. The CDR3 coding sequence is TGTGCCAGCAGTTTAGGAAGACCCTCGCCCCAGCATTTT.